This T cell receptor (beta chain) was sequenced during a study of T cells after yellow fever vaccination. The overall study: Where fractions had low cell numbers, libraries were prepared from them with the SMART-Seq v4 Ultra Low Input RNA kit. Study-level findings and limits: The booster saw the reappearance of most primary-vaccination clones (approximately 96% CD4, about 88% CD8). Weaker overall, the secondary response nonetheless peaked faster (day 5 versus 15).

The CDR3 contains 17 residues. The germline gives CDR1 SGDLS, CDR2 YYNGEE. V was pared by 3 bases and J by 9 bases, with 14 bases of the junction left unmatched. In making TCR cDNA, 5'RACE template switching added a universal primer site and UMIs to it. MiXCR, applied by TCRdb to the 5' RACE reads, yields one record per CDR3 protein. The sample includes 550,000 to 750,000 distinct CDR3 sequences, roughly 13% of them seen just once. This clonotype was found many times. The antigen remains undetermined. Sequences were derived from PBMCs, sampled on the day of the yellow fever booster vaccination. The chain links TRBV9 to TRBJ1-6, with 8 bases identical to TRBD1. This clonotype originated in a man in his thirties or forties who received the YFV17D yellow fever vaccine. This chain's CDR3 is CASSGAPLATGASPLHF. The CDR3 nucleotides are TGTGCCAGCAGCGGAGCACCTTTGGCGACAGGGGCTTCACCCCTCCACTTT. The full variable domain, its missing parts supplied by reference TRBV9 and TRBJ1-6, is DSGVTQTPKHLITATGQRVTLRCSPRSGDLSVYWYQQSLDQGLQFLIQYYNGEERAKGNILERFSAQQFPDLHSELNLSSLELGDSALYFCASSGAPLATGASPLHFGNGTRLTVT.